Below, one T cell receptor (beta chain) is given with its context. The data are from a study of blood T cell repertoires in COVID-19. This CDR3 is 14 amino acids long. Germline CDR1 reads SQVTM; CDR2 reads ANQGSEA. The trim removed 4 bases at V and 5 bases at J, leaving 8 bases unmatched. Under the authors' procedure: Reference gene primer amplification yielded estimated nucleated cell counts. The method was immunoSEQ multiplex PCR; TCRdb's version includes in-frame clones alone and lacks a portion of them. The V and J calls and the clone size are those of that table, but D and trimming were determined from the DNA. The sample contains more than 150,000 clones, 80% to 90% of which appear only once.

Sequencing used peripheral blood. The sequence came from a woman at least 80 years old with COVID-19, enrolled during active disease. The chain is built from TRBV29-1 and TRBJ1-5; 7 bases agree with TRBD1. DNA of the CDR3: TGCAGCGTTGCGGAGCAGGGGGTCGATCAGCCCCAGCATTTT. It codes for CSVAEQGVDQPQHF. Full variable domain (missing parts from reference TRBV29-1 and TRBJ1-5): SAVISQKPSRDICQRGTSLTIQCQVDSQVTMMFWYRQQPGQSLTLIATANQGSEATYESGFVIDKFPISRPNLTFSTLTVSNMSPEDSSIYLCSVAEQGVDQPQHFGDGTRLSIL.